Given below is one TCR beta chain in context. The sample originates from a study of blood T cell repertoires in COVID-19. As handled by the study authors: Reference gene primer amplification yielded estimated nucleated cell counts. Sequencing was performed with immunoSEQ multiplex PCR; in TCRdb, only in-frame clones are kept and a portion is missing. The DNA gave D and trimming, while V, J and clone size come from that table. In the table there are about 150,000 clones, 87% of which are singletons. Trimming cost V 2 bases and J 5 bases; bases outside gene matches: 6. This CDR3 comprises 14 residues. CDR1 and CDR2 (germline): SGHRS, YFSETQ.

The source material was peripheral blood. This sequence joins TRBV5-1 and TRBJ2-5; 7 nucleotides agree with TRBD2. This TCR came from a woman between 55 and 75 years old with active or convalescent COVID-19. CDR3 in DNA: TGCGCCAGCAGCTTAAAGGGAGGGAGGGAGACCCAGTACTTC. It translates to CASSLKGGRETQYF.